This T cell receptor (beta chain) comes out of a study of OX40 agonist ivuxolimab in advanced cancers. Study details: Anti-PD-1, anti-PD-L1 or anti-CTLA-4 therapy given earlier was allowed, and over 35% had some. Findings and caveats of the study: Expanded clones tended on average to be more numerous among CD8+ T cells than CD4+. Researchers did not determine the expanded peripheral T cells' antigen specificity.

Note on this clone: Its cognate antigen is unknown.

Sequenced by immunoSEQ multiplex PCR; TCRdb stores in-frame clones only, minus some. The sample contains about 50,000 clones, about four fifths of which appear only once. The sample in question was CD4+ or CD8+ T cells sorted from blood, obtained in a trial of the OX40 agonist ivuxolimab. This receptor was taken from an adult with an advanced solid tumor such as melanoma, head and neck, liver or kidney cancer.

For the CDR3, the DNA is TGTGCCAGTAGTCGGACTAGCGGATCCTACGAGCAGTACTTC. This codes for CASSRTSGSYEQYF. The chain joins TRBV19 to TRBJ2-7, with 10 nucleotides matching TRBD2. CDR1 and CDR2 (germline): LNHDA, SQIVND (reference sequence). The V segment lost 5 bases and the J segment 1 base; nucleotides outside the gene matches: 2. This CDR3 region has 14 residues.